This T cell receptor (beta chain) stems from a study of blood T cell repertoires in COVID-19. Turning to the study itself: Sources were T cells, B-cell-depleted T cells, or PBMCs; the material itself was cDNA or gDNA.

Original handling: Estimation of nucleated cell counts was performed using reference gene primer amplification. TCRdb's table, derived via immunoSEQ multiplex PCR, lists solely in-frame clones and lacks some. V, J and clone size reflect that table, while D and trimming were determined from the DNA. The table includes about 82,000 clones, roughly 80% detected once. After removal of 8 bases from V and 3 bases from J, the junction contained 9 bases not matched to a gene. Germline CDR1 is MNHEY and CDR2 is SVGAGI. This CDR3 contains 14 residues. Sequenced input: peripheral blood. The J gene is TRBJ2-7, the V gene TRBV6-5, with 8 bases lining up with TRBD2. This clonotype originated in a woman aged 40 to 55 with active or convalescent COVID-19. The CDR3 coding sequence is TGTGCCAGCTCCCCGGGAGGGCAGCTCTACGAGCAGTACTTC. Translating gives CASSPGGQLYEQYF.